One and the same sample provided the 14 T cell receptor beta chains below, sequenced in a study of blood T cell repertoires in COVID-19. Sequencing was performed with immunoSEQ multiplex PCR; in TCRdb, only in-frame clones are kept and a portion is missing. The data contain roughly 220,000 clones, 70% to 90% of them singletons. What was sequenced was PBMCs or T cells enriched from blood (not recorded which). Source of these receptors: a man aged 30-40 years with acute COVID-19.

The chain links TRBV4-1 to TRBJ2-7, with TRBD1 identical over 8 bases. CDR1 and CDR2 from the germline V gene are MGHRA and YSYEKL. Unmatched junction bases numbered 8, after V lost 4 bases and J lost 3 bases. The CDR3 has 15 amino acids. The CDR3 sequence is CASSPGTGNLYEQYF. CDR3 nucleotide sequence: TGCGCCAGCAGCCCCGGGACAGGTAACCTCTACGAGCAGTACTTC.

The chain carries TRBV28 and TRBJ2-2, with unresolved D. V lost 5 bases, J lost 7 bases, and 11 bases lay in between. CDR1 is MDHEN, CDR2 SYDVKM, per germline. The CDR3 length is 13 residues. CDR3 nucleotide sequence: TGTGCCAGCAGTAGGTCCCAGGTCGGGGAGCTGTTTTTT. Its protein is CASSRSQVGELFF.

This chain uses TRBV12-5 with TRBJ2-7; TRBD1 agrees at 7 bases. Germline values: CDR1 LGHNT, CDR2 FRNRAP. This CDR3 contains 14 residues. Germline trimming cut 6 bases from V and 6 bases from J; bases unmatched to any gene: 11. The CDR3 DNA reads as TGTGCTAGTGGCCCCCGGGACAGCCGGCCCGAGCAGTACTTC. It codes for CASGPRDSRPEQYF.

The V gene is TRBV5-1, the J gene TRBJ2-3; 7 bases are a match to TRBD1. Germline V gene data show CDR1 as SGHRS and CDR2 as YFSETQ. CDR3 length: 14 amino acids. The V gene end was trimmed by 5 bases and the J gene end by 2 bases; junction bases not matched to a gene: 5. DNA of the CDR3: TGCGCCAGCAGTCCTGGACAGGTCACAGATACGCAGTATTTT. The encoded protein is CASSPGQVTDTQYF.

The J gene is TRBJ2-1, the V gene TRBV7-6; a possible D gene is TRBD2 (6 bases). CDR1 and CDR2 (germline): SGHVS, FNYEAQ. V was cut by 7 bases and J by 4 bases, with 23 bases left in between. The CDR3 spans 17 residues. CDR3 bases: TGTGCCAGCACCAAGATATCTAGCGCGGAGGAGTACAATGAGCAGTTCTTC. It specifies CASTKISSAEEYNEQFF.

The rearrangement joins TRBV5-1 to TRBJ2-2; unclear D gene. The CDR3 spans 19 residues. The germline gives CDR1 SGHRS, CDR2 YFSETQ. V gave up 0 bases and J gave up 3 bases, with 21 bases separating them. Written as DNA, the CDR3 is TGCGCCAGCAGCTTGGCCAGACACCCCTCGGTTGGTGACACCGGGGAGCTGTTTTTT. It translates to CASSLARHPSVGDTGELFF. Filled out from reference TRBV5-1 and TRBJ2-2, the complete variable domain reads KAGVTQTPRYLIKTRGQQVTLSCSPISGHRSVSWYQQTPGQGLQFLFEYFSETQRNKGNFPGRFSGRQFSNSRSEMNVSTLELGDSALYLCASSLARHPSVGDTGELFFGEGSRLTVL.

The gene calls are TRBV28 and TRBJ1-1; D is uncertain. The CDR3 loop spans 13 amino acids. V dropped 5 bases and J dropped 7 bases, with 14 bases sitting between them. The germline V gene encodes CDR1 MDHEN and CDR2 SYDVKM. In DNA form, the CDR3 reads TGTGCCAGCAGTCCGCTGGATAGCCGTGAAGCTTTCTTT. As protein: CASSPLDSREAFF.

The chain employs TRBV3-1 (or the pseudogene TRBV3-2) and TRBJ1-1, with 10 bases that match TRBD1. The V gene's germline CDR1 is LGHDT and CDR2 YNNKEL (reference sequence). There are 12 residues in the CDR3. J was trimmed by 10 bases and V by 2 bases; bases with no gene match: 1. The CDR3 DNA follows: TGTGCCAGCAGCCAAAGGACAGGGGGAGCTTTCTTT. Protein: CASSQRTGGAFF.

As regards this clone: The same CDR3 can be traced to other DNA sequences in this sample. The chain joins TRBV9 to TRBJ1-4, with unresolved D. V was trimmed by 0 bases and J by 8 bases, leaving 11 bases between them. CDR1 is SGDLS, CDR2 YYNGEE, per germline. This CDR3 comprises 14 residues. CDR3 residues: CASSVGVGGEKLFF. Written as DNA, the CDR3 is TGTGCCAGCAGCGTAGGGGTAGGAGGGGAAAAACTGTTTTTT.

This clone came up a few times. This chain connects TRBV5-4 to TRBJ2-3, with D perhaps TRBD2 (7 bases). V was cut by 4 bases and J by 2 bases, with 11 bases left in between. Germline V gene sequence: CDR1 SGHNT, CDR2 YYREEE (reference sequence). The CDR3 has 14 amino acids. Here the CDR3 reads CASSAGGPTDTQYF. The CDR3 nucleotides are TGTGCCAGCAGCGCCGGGGGGCCCACAGATACGCAGTATTTT.

This clone was detected a few times. The V gene is TRBV14, the J gene TRBJ1-1, with 8 bases identical to TRBD1. Germline CDR1 and CDR2: SGHDN and FVKESK. CDR3 length equals 14 residues. Unmatched junction bases numbered 5, after V lost 3 bases and J lost 5 bases. As DNA, the CDR3 is TGTGCCAGCAGCCAGAGCAGGGGGCAAACTGAAGCTTTCTTT. It translates to CASSQSRGQTEAFF.

The chain uses TRBV28 and TRBJ2-7; 9 bases map to TRBD1. Unmatched junction bases numbered 8, after V lost 9 bases and J lost 2 bases. The CDR3 loop spans 14 amino acids. Per the germline V gene, CDR1 is MDHEN and CDR2 is SYDVKM. The CDR3 loop is CASKAGTGTYEQYF. CDR3 bases: TGTGCCAGTAAGGCCGGGACAGGGACCTACGAGCAGTACTTC.

This clone has just a few counts. V is TRBV18 and J is TRBJ2-2; 7 bases align to TRBD1. With 4 bases clipped from V and 2 bases from J, the junction kept 10 bases outside the gene matches. The germline V gene has CDR1 KGHSH and CDR2 LQKENI. The CDR3 is made up of 17 amino acids. CDR3 sequence (DNA): TGTGCCAGCTCACTCGGCCGGGGACAGATAAACACCGGGGAGCTGTTTTTT. Translating gives CASSLGRGQINTGELFF.

This clone was recorded once. V and J are TRBV10-3 and TRBJ2-1, with 10 positions matching TRBD2. J lost 10 bases, V lost 0 bases, and 6 bases had no gene match. Germline values: CDR1 ENHRY, CDR2 SYGVKD. CDR3 length: 15 amino acids. The CDR3 protein is CAISESRLAGAEQFF. As DNA, the CDR3 is TGTGCCATCAGTGAGTCGAGGCTAGCGGGGGCCGAGCAGTTCTTC.